Below, 12 T cell receptor beta chains from the same sample are listed, as sequenced in a study of T cells in Graves' hyperthyroidism and ophthalmopathy. Researchers took RNA transcripts and amplified the TCR beta CDR3 regions from them. An initial round of RT-PCR targeting the TCR CDR3 relied on the HTBI primer set. TCRdb reprocessed the multiplex PCR reads via MiXCR and lists one record per CDR3 protein. The sample shows about 620,000 distinct CDR3 sequences, roughly 15% of them seen only once. Material: blood. The receptors were sampled from a woman in her twenties or thirties with Graves' hyperthyroidism.

The rearrangement joins TRBV7-2 to TRBJ2-7; D is unresolved. The V gene lost 4 bases and the J gene lost 6 bases, with 16 bases spanning the gap. Germline CDR1 and CDR2: SGHTA and FQGNSA. The CDR3 runs to 14 residues. CDR3: CASSYLSVGGEQYF. CDR3 nucleotides: TGTGCCAGCAGCTATTTATCGGTGGGCGGCGAGCAGTACTTC.

This clonotype was seen just once. This chain connects TRBV6-1 to TRBJ2-6, with D hard to call. V dropped 11 bases and J dropped 0 bases, with 8 bases sitting between them. The CDR3 covers 13 residues. The V gene's germline CDR1 is MNHNS and CDR2 SASEGT. This CDR3 is CAGRSSGANVLTF. The CDR3 nucleotides read TGTGCCGGAAGGTCCTCTGGGGCCAACGTCCTGACTTTC.

This clonotype was detected ten times or more. The V gene is TRBV28, the J gene TRBJ2-7; TRBD1 might be the D (5 bases). Between the trimmed V and J ends, which lost 7 bases and 3 bases, there was a span of 13 bases. There are 13 residues in the CDR3. Germline CDR1 is MDHEN and CDR2 is SYDVKM. The CDR3 loop reads CASIPDSYYEQYF. Written as DNA, the CDR3 is TGTGCCAGCATTCCAGACAGCTACTACGAGCAGTACTTC.

This chain joins TRBV20-1 and TRBJ2-4, with 8 bases lining up with TRBD2. The V gene's germline CDR1 is DFQATT and CDR2 SNEGSKA (reference sequence). The length of the CDR3 is 13 residues. The DNA of the CDR3 is TGCAGCCCTAGAGCGGGAGTCCAAAACATTCAGTACTTC. It translates to CSPRAGVQNIQYF.

In this sample, this clonotype turned up many times. The chain links TRBV20-1 to TRBJ1-1, with TRBD1 as a possible D gene (5 bases). The CDR3 has 13 amino acids. Trimming removed 4 bases at V and 5 bases at J, with 14 bases between. Germline V gene data show CDR1 as DFQATT and CDR2 as SNEGSKA (reference sequence). The CDR3 sequence is CSAKAREGTEAFF. For the CDR3, the DNA is TGCAGTGCTAAGGCCAGGGAGGGAACTGAAGCTTTCTTT.

The table lists this clonotype with many counts. The V and J genes are TRBV28 and TRBJ1-4; no clear D gene. The CDR3 consists of 15 residues. The ends were cut back, 5 bases at V and 6 bases at J, with 16 bases in the middle. CDR1 is MDHEN, CDR2 SYDVKM, per germline. In DNA, the CDR3 is TGTGCCAGCAGTACCCCCCTCACGACGGATGAAAAACTGTTTTTT. Its protein product is CASSTPLTTDEKLFF.

The rearrangement uses TRBV5-1 and TRBJ2-1, with D unresolved. The germline V and J ends were trimmed by 3 bases and 0 bases, with 13 bases remaining between them. The CDR3 runs to 16 residues. Germline values: CDR1 SGHRS, CDR2 YFSETQ. Here the CDR3 reads CASSSFGSLSYNEQFF. The CDR3 DNA is TGCGCCAGCAGCTCCTTTGGTAGCCTCTCCTACAATGAGCAGTTCTTC.

This clonotype was counted at least ten times. CDR3 residues: CASRPIRMAGHEQFF. Written as DNA, the CDR3 is TGTGCCAGCAGGCCCATCCGAATGGCGGGCCATGAGCAGTTCTTC. The gene calls are TRBV11-2 and TRBJ2-1; D is possibly TRBD2 (5 bases). Germline-derived CDR1 and CDR2 are SGHAT and FQNNGV. The CDR3 length is 15 residues. Between the trimmed V and J ends, which lost 6 bases and 8 bases, there was a span of 20 bases.

This clonotype was seen many times. The DNA for the CDR3 is TGTGCCAGCTCACCACCGGTCCTCAGGGGTGAAAAACTGTTTTTT. Translation gives CASSPPVLRGEKLFF. This sequence joins TRBV18 and TRBJ1-4; D possibly corresponds to TRBD1 (6 bases). V shed 0 bases and J shed 7 bases, with 12 bases lying between them. There are 15 residues in the CDR3. The germline V gene encodes CDR1 KGHSH and CDR2 LQKENI. Together with reference TRBV18 and TRBJ1-4, the CDR3 gives the full variable domain: NAGVMQNPRHLVRRRGQEARLRCSPMKGHSHVYWYRQLPEEGLKFMVYLQKENIIDESGMPKERFSAEFPKEGPSILRIQQVVRGDSAAYFCASSPPVLRGEKLFFGSGTQLSVL.

To note about this clonotype: A much larger clone sits a single nucleotide away, making a read error possible. The chain's CDR3 is CASSFLPTSGTGELFF. The CDR3 region has the DNA TGTGCCAGCAGCTTCCTCCCGACCTCGGGCACCGGGGAGCTGTTTTTT. The chain employs TRBV7-2 and TRBJ2-2; D is uncertain. This CDR3 has 16 amino acids. Trimming left V 3 bases short and J 4 bases short, with 15 bases between. The germline CDR1 and CDR2 sequences are SGHTA and FQGNSA.

This sequence joins TRBV7-6 and TRBJ2-7, with D maybe TRBD1 (6 bases). Germline V lookup: CDR1 SGHVS, CDR2 FNYEAQ. V dropped 1 base and J dropped 7 bases, with 14 bases sitting between them. The CDR3 spans 14 residues. The CDR3 bases are TGTGCCAGCAGCTTAGAACCGGGACAAGCAGAGCAGTACTTC. As protein: CASSLEPGQAEQYF.

There are many counts of this clonotype. The rearrangement links TRBV2 to TRBJ2-1, with 13 bases lining up with TRBD2. Germline CDR1 is SNHLY and CDR2 is FYNNEI. The CDR3 loop spans 15 amino acids. V dropped 7 bases and J dropped 8; count of bases not matched to a gene: 8. The CDR3 is CASTQGLAGYHEQFF. The CDR3 region has the DNA TGTGCCAGCACACAGGGACTAGCGGGATACCATGAGCAGTTCTTC.